Shown below are 13 T cell receptor beta chains from a single sample sequenced in a study of blood T cell repertoires in COVID-19. The data were produced by immunoSEQ multiplex PCR, yet TCRdb's version contains in-frame clones alone and is incomplete. The sample carries more than 85,000 clones, around nine tenths recorded once. The sequenced sample was peripheral blood. The receptors were sampled from a man in his fifties or sixties with active COVID-19.

The chain couples TRBV19 to TRBJ1-5; D is undetermined. The V end was cut by 4 bases, the J end by 2 bases, with 15 bases between. Germline CDR1 is LNHDA and CDR2 is SQIVND (reference sequence). CDR3 length equals 16 residues. CDR3 protein: CASSTGLPPGNQPQHF. In DNA, the CDR3 is TGTGCCAGTAGTACAGGACTGCCACCGGGCAATCAGCCCCAGCATTTT.

The chain is built from TRBV7-2 and TRBJ2-1; 11 positions match TRBD2. Trimming at V came to 4 bases and at J to 8 bases, leaving 7 bases not matched to a gene. In germline, CDR1 is SGHTA, CDR2 FQGNSA. The CDR3 covers 15 residues. CDR3 bases: TGTGCCAGCAGCTCTACTAGCGGGGGCTTGTATGAGCAGTTCTTC. It is translated as CASSSTSGGLYEQFF.

The rearrangement joins TRBV7-9 to TRBJ1-1, with a possible D match to TRBD1 (5 bases). With 5 bases removed from V and 5 bases from J, the gap between germline ends came to 21 bases. CDR1 is SEHNR and CDR2 is FQNEAQ in the germline V gene (reference sequence). CDR3 length equals 16 residues. The CDR3 loop is CASSVSKGLKKTEAFF. CDR3 DNA: TGTGCCAGCAGCGTGTCTAAGGGGCTCAAGAAAACTGAAGCTTTCTTT. Looking up the rest from reference TRBV7-9 and TRBJ1-1 gives the full variable domain: DTGVSQNPRHKITKRGQNVTFRCDPISEHNRLYWYRQTLGQGPEFLTYFQNEAQLEKSRLLSDRFSAERPKGSFSTLEIQRTEQGDSAMYLCASSVSKGLKKTEAFFGQGTRLTVV.

This clone came up once. The rearrangement joins TRBV7-3 to TRBJ2-2; D call uncertain. Germline-derived CDR1 and CDR2 are SGHTA and FQGTGA. Trimming took 3 bases from V and 7 from J, leaving 6 bases between them. There are 12 residues in the CDR3. The CDR3 sequence: CASSFEVGELFF. Here the CDR3 DNA reads TGTGCCAGCAGCTTTGAGGTCGGGGAGCTGTTTTTT.

The chain uses TRBV20-1 and TRBJ1-1, with D possibly being TRBD1 (5 bases). This CDR3 is 11 amino acids long. Germline V lookup: CDR1 DFQATT, CDR2 SNEGSKA (reference sequence). V dropped 3 bases and J dropped 8 bases, with 10 bases sitting between them. In nucleotides, the CDR3 is TGCAGTGCTAGTAGAAAGGGGGAAGCTTTCTTT. It translates to CSASRKGEAFF.

This chain joins TRBV10-3 and TRBJ2-1, with a weak D call TRBD2 (6 bases). Germline V gives CDR1 ENHRY, CDR2 SYGVKD. V lost 3 bases to trimming and J lost 8 bases, with 20 bases between them. CDR3 length: 16 residues. The CDR3 protein is CAISDPRDPLGDEQFF. The CDR3 DNA reads TGTGCCATCAGTGACCCGCGGGACCCCTTGGGCGATGAGCAGTTCTTC.

The genes are TRBV25-1 and TRBJ1-1, with D possibly TRBD1 on 5 matching bases. The ends were cut back, 1 base at V and 1 base at J, with 10 bases in the middle. Germline V gene data show CDR1 as MGHDK and CDR2 as SYGVNS. This CDR3 spans 15 amino acids. The DNA of the CDR3 is TGTGCCAGCAGTGAATTCGGGAGGGGGAACACTGAAGCTTTCTTT. This codes for CASSEFGRGNTEAFF. The entire variable domain, with the rest obtained from reference TRBV25-1 and TRBJ1-1, is as follows: EADIYQTPRYLVIGTGKKITLECSQTMGHDKMYWYQQDPGMELHLIHYSYGVNSTEKGDLSSESTVSRIRTEHFPLTLESARPSHTSQYLCASSEFGRGNTEAFFGQGTRLTVV.

This chain uses TRBV1 with TRBJ1-4. TRBV1 corresponds to a pseudogene. There are 14 residues in the CDR3. Here the CDR3 DNA reads TGCACCAGCAGCCATATAGCAACTAATGAAAAACTGTTTTTT. Encoded protein: CTSSHIATNEKLFF.

This CDR3 is CASSPVTGMNTEAFF. The CDR3 nucleotides are TGCGCCAGCAGCCCCGTCACAGGGATGAACACTGAAGCTTTCTTT. This chain links TRBV5-1 with TRBJ1-1; maybe TRBD1 (6 bases). This CDR3 has 15 amino acids. The germline gives CDR1 SGHRS, CDR2 YFSETQ. Between the trimmed V and J ends, which lost 4 bases and 0 bases, there was a span of 13 bases. The complete variable domain, with remaining parts taken from reference TRBV5-1 and TRBJ1-1, reads KAGVTQTPRYLIKTRGQQVTLSCSPISGHRSVSWYQQTPGQGLQFLFEYFSETQRNKGNFPGRFSGRQFSNSRSEMNVSTLELGDSALYLCASSPVTGMNTEAFFGQGTRLTVV.

The V gene is TRBV10-1, the J gene TRBJ1-1, with D tentatively TRBD1 (6 bases). The germline V and J ends were trimmed by 2 bases and 8 bases, with 21 bases remaining between them. This CDR3 contains 16 residues. In germline, CDR1 is WNHNN, CDR2 SYGVQD (reference sequence). CDR3 amino acids: CASSEPRGPGVREAFF. The CDR3 coding sequence is TGCGCCAGCAGTGAGCCGAGGGGCCCAGGGGTTAGGGAAGCTTTCTTT.

The V and J genes are TRBV12-3 or TRBV12-4 and TRBJ2-7, with 7 bases matching TRBD2. The CDR3 runs to 13 residues. J lost 7 bases, V lost 3 bases, and 6 bases had no gene match. DNA of the CDR3: TGTGCCAGCAGTTTTTCTGGGGGAGGGGAGCAGTACTTC. Encoded protein: CASSFSGGGEQYF.

This sequence joins TRBV4-1 and TRBJ2-7; TRBD1 matches at 7 bases. CDR3 length: 20 amino acids. The V and J ends lost 2 bases and 0 bases, in that order; junction bases with no gene match: 19. CDR1 is MGHRA and CDR2 is YSYEKL in the germline V gene. The CDR3 DNA follows: TGCGCCAGCAGCCAAACTGGACCGGGACAGTTCGACCAAAGCTCCTACGAGCAGTACTTC. It is translated as CASSQTGPGQFDQSSYEQYF.

The chain combines TRBV3-1 (or the pseudogene TRBV3-2) with TRBJ2-1; D is possibly TRBD1 (6 bases). V was shortened by 8 bases and J by 7 bases, with 9 bases between the two germline ends. This CDR3 spans 11 amino acids. Germline values: CDR1 LGHDT, CDR2 YNNKEL (reference sequence). The CDR3 sequence is CASWGPNEQFF. CDR3 nucleotides: TGTGCCAGCTGGGGGCCAAATGAGCAGTTCTTC.